This T cell receptor beta chain was recovered during a study of cytomegalovirus exposure and HLA in healthy donors (dated 2017 in TCRdb). Some background on the complete study: An earlier analysis of roughly 630 of the donors reported approximately 300 Gb of sequence data and 117 million unique TCR beta sequences from 150 million to 200 million T cells. Approximately 300 gigabases of sequencing data and tens of millions of unique TCR sequences were included in an early release covering about 700 HLA-typed donors. Of the roughly 430 genotyped donors, approximately 80% fell in the genetic ancestry cluster associated with self-reported Caucasian donors. The study aimed to test whether signatures of past pathogen exposure could be identified by cataloging public T cell receptors. The study used immunosequencing to profile the T cell repertoires of approximately 650 subjects and linked those repertoires to cytomegalovirus serostatus. In addition to the first cohort of 666 subjects, a separate validation cohort of 130 or so different subjects was used. To predict cytomegalovirus infection status, the study combined high-throughput TCR immunosequencing, statistical association of individual TCRs with disease status, and machine learning. To study patterns of TCR occurrence, a later analysis re-analyzed previously published TCR beta repertoires from around 660 donors and added high-resolution HLA genotyping. Rather than drawing on any new phenotypic data, the later analysis identified candidate immune exposures from TCR beta sequences and the way those sequences occurred across donors. In an earlier analysis of 550 to 700 of the donors, high-throughput TCR beta sequencing was used to judge whether each TCR beta V gene segment behaved as functional or pseudogenic. Donor age, sex, ethnicity and CMV serostatus were compiled alongside the repertoire data. Genome-wide SNP genotypes for about three fifths of the 666 donors were used in a later genetic analysis, which treated that subset as a discovery cohort. All discovery cohort repertoires had been generated on a single sequencing platform. HLA typing covered class I and class II loci at four-digit resolution. The number of typed donors differed by locus: about 620-640 for A, B, C, DRB1 and DQB1; approximately 520 for DQA1; over 600 for DPA1; and roughly 450 for DPB1. Because of strong linkage in the cohort, roughly 5 DR-DQ haplotypes were treated as single units for association and clustering. On average, about 200,000 unique TCR beta nucleotide sequences were sequenced per donor among some 420 genotyped donors of the cohort, with roughly 18% of those sequences being non-productive. Overall study outcomes, separate from this receptor: Because counts were too low, about 18 rarely observed V segments, including chromosome 9 orphons, were excluded from the earlier analysis of several hundred of the donors. Only TCR beta chains were sequenced in this cohort, and the absence of alpha or paired-chain data limited detectable features. In the study, 150 to 200 TCR beta chains were listed as associated with cytomegalovirus. In a later analysis, the rate of TCR association differed among HLA loci, with DRB1 alleles having the most associated TCRs and HLA-C alleles having the fewest. While some public TCRs were present in many individuals, most TCR sequences turned up only very rarely across donors. Assigning TCR associations to individual alleles was difficult when HLA alleles, especially DR and DQ, strongly co-occurred. Several of the top co-occurrence clusters appeared to be linked to parvovirus B19, influenza, CMV and Epstein-Barr virus, according to a later analysis. A further reported finding was that TCR beta sequences accurately predicted the HLA-A and HLA-B alleles for most subjects in the first cohort. Specific HLA alleles were associated with roughly 16,000 TCR beta sequences at a false discovery rate of 0.05 in a later analysis. Linkage disequilibrium might explain the correlated functional status among segregating V segments, but an unknown experimental factor could not be ruled out. The only immune exposure information available for the cohort was CMV serostatus. The classifier was reported to diagnose cytomegalovirus status with high specificity and sensitivity in both the original and validation cohorts. A group of highly shared sequence variants was considered likely to be a technical artifact of the sequencing pipeline. V-gene and J-gene trimming of TCR beta chains was associated with a missense DCLRE1C variant in a later genetic analysis, and the association was replicated in an independent cohort. Because HLA typing was unavailable for some donors at each locus, only the typed subset was used in association tests. The 87-base-pair reads could not distinguish some IMGT-functional V segments, including TRBV6-2 and TRBV6-3, so those segments were excluded. An earlier analysis of approximately 590 of the donors showed that most TCR beta V segments appeared in productive rearrangements either about 87% or about 30% of the time, which broadly matched IMGT annotations. According to the authors, the approach could potentially be generalized to other disease states and immunological phenotypes. Most CMV-associated TCR beta chains appeared to be HLA-restricted in a later analysis, and the HLA associations seemed to be driven largely by CMV exposure. In a later analysis, HLA-associated TCR beta chains showed more clonal expansion and lower generation probabilities than non-associated chains that were equally common. Roughly uniform sequencing depth across donors was assumed in presence/absence analyses, although this assumption may not hold. A few of the identified cytomegalovirus-associated TCR beta chains were confirmed in vitro to be specific for cytomegalovirus antigens. Compared with the roughly 670-donor mean, donors in an Asian-associated ancestry cluster had fewer N-insertions in productive TCRs, according to a later genetic analysis.

About this clone itself: No antigen is known for it. Base quality data are lacking; no much larger clone is found one base away.

The cohort consisted of hundreds of healthy bone marrow donors. At the time of sampling, every cohort member was nominally healthy, though immune exposures that went unrecorded were likely present. The donor tested CMV seronegative and was one of the 352 seronegative cohort members. A peripheral blood sample was provided by each donor, and peripheral blood mononuclear cells were used for TCR beta sequencing. The Qiagen DNeasy Blood Extraction Kit was used to extract genomic DNA from the blood cell samples. Library creation used the immunoSEQ multiplex PCR assay. The multiplex PCR relied on a mix of 60 forward primers for TCR Vbeta segments and 13 reverse primers for TCR Jbeta segments. Amplification of the CDR3 region of rearranged TCR beta genes was performed with a multiplex PCR assay on genomic DNA. The Illumina HiSeq System was used to sequence the amplified TCR beta libraries as 87-base-pair reads. The paper's data handling went like this. A later analysis counted 65 million to 90 million unique TCR beta chains across the 640 or so repertoires, and 10 million to 12 million of these chains were shared by at least two donors. A nearest-neighbor algorithm error-corrected the raw reads and collapsed the reads into unique sequences, merging closely related sequences to remove PCR and sequencing errors. CDR3 sequences were aligned to IMGT reference sequences to assign V, D and J gene segments. Each retained sequence needed at least a six-nucleotide match to both a V gene segment and a J gene segment. Rearrangements were classified as productive when the CDR3 lacked stop codons and remained in frame with V and J, and all other rearrangements were classified as non-productive. Following IMGT convention, CDR3 was defined as the stretch from the second conserved V-encoded cysteine to the conserved J-encoded phenylalanine. The earlier analysis of roughly 590 of the donors excluded sequences that lacked an unambiguous match to a single V gene segment. In an earlier analysis of 450 to 700 of the donors, V segments were called functional above 56.7% productive rearrangements and were called segregating when the between-donor standard deviation exceeded 5%. A statistical classification framework was developed to diagnose cytomegalovirus status using the catalog of TCR beta chain sequences. A later analysis assigned V and J genes by comparing TCR nucleotide sequences with IMGT/GENE-DB human TR gene sequences. The TCRdist pipeline was used in a later analysis to assign CDR3 sequences and most-parsimonious VDJ recombination scenarios. A later analysis defined each TCR beta chain by its CDR3 amino acid sequence plus V-gene family, and excluded reads lacking a unique V-gene family. A later analysis removed 500 to 600 highly shared, low-generation-probability nucleotide sequences to deal with suspected cross-contamination and a sequencing artifact. In a later analysis, a clonal expansion index was calculated for each public chain from normalized within-repertoire ranks of inferred template counts. Generation probabilities in a later analysis came from a VDJ recombination model fitted to out-of-frame rearrangements, and those results were checked against IGoR. Hypergeometric tests were used in a later analysis to score TCR-TCR, TCR-HLA and TCR-CMV co-occurrence, with a repertoire-size bias correction applied to the TCR pairs. False discovery rates were estimated in a later analysis by permuting HLA or CMV assignments 20 times. In a later analysis, co-occurring TCRs were grouped with DBSCAN, and TCRdist sequence similarity was added when clustering was performed within HLA-allele-positive subsets. Repertoires with fewer than 30,000 or more than 120,000 public chains were left out of co-occurrence clustering, as were a few repertoires with anomalous nucleotide sharing. The immuneACCESS repertoire file appears here via TCRdb, limited to in-frame rearrangements. These files lack a portion of the clones; in checked studies, under half of the deficit traces to unresolved V genes, and the cause of the others is not known. V, J and clone size derive from that table, while D and trimming were established from the DNA sequence. This sample is represented by about 190,000 clones; roughly 80% of them were singletons. The ten largest clones add up to about 1.5% of the sample.

From cysteine to phenylalanine, the CDR3 is 19 amino acids long. Just the 57-base CDR3 DNA is kept, in frame starting at base 1. The junction shows trimming of 5 bases on V and 2 bases on J, and the gene matches do not reach 12 bases of it. The germline V gene sets CDR1 to SGHTA and CDR2 to FQGTGA. The sample consisted of PBMCs. This sequence was found in a woman between 18 and 30 years old in good health and CMV-seronegative. The V and J genes are TRBV7-3 and TRBJ2-3, with 14 bases in between that match TRBD2. The CDR3 reads as follows: CASSEKTGLAGVLTDTQYF. The nucleotide sequence is TGTGCCAGCAGCGAAAAAACGGGACTAGCGGGGGTCCTCACAGATACGCAGTATTTT.